The 20 T cell receptor beta chains below come from one sample, sequenced in a study of cytomegalovirus exposure and HLA in healthy donors. A multiplex PCR was run with 60 Vbeta primers and 13 Jbeta primers. The assay was immunoSEQ multiplex PCR, and TCRdb's table has in-frame clones only and misses some. The table shows about 270,000 clones, with just over 85% occurring only once. The sequenced sample was PBMCs. The receptor source for this set is a man aged 40-49 years in good health and CMV-seropositive.

This sequence joins TRBV28 and TRBJ1-2; D gene unclear. The length of the CDR3 is 14 residues. V was shortened by 7 bases and J by 6 bases, with 18 bases between the two germline ends. Germline CDR1 reads MDHEN; CDR2 reads SYDVKM. The CDR3 here is CASTLPGNMDGYTF. The CDR3 DNA is TGTGCCAGCACTCTTCCGGGAAATATGGATGGCTACACCTTC.

As concerns this clone: Other DNA sequences of this sample code for an identical CDR3. The J gene is TRBJ2-1, the V gene TRBV7-9; the match to TRBD2 covers 16 bases. V dropped 6 bases and J dropped 7; count of bases not matched to a gene: 3. CDR1 SEHNR and CDR2 FQNEAQ come from the germline V gene (reference sequence). This CDR3 contains 15 residues. CDR3 region: CASSLGLAGGNEQFF. CDR3 nucleotides: TGTGCCAGCAGTCTGGGACTAGCGGGAGGGAATGAGCAGTTCTTC.

J is TRBJ2-3 and V is TRBV30; TRBD2 agrees at 12 bases. V lost 5 bases to trimming and J lost 4 bases; unmatched junction nucleotides: 1. The CDR3 consists of 13 residues. The germline V gene has CDR1 GTSNPN and CDR2 SVGIG (reference sequence). The DNA for the CDR3 is TGTGCCTGGGGACTAGCGGGACCAGATACGCAGTATTTT. This translates into CAWGLAGPDTQYF. Using reference TRBV30 and TRBJ2-3 for the parts outside the CDR3, the full variable domain is SQTIHQWPATLVQPVGSPLSLECTVEGTSNPNLYWYRQAAGRGLQLLFYSVGIGQISSEVPQNLSASRPQDRQFILSSKKLLLSDSGFYLCAWGLAGPDTQYFGPGTRLTVL.

The chain recombines TRBV6-6 with TRBJ1-1; D is unclear. The CDR3 runs to 15 residues. Germline lookup yields CDR1 MNHNY and CDR2 SVGAGI (reference sequence). The V and J ends lost 9 bases and 0 bases respectively, with 17 bases between them. CDR3 coding DNA: TGTGCCAGTTCCCCAGGCGGGCGGTTGAACACTGAAGCTTTCTTT. Translated, it gives CASSPGGRLNTEAFF.

The J gene is TRBJ2-7, the V gene TRBV6-1; 13 positions match TRBD2. The junction had 5 bases not matched to a gene; V was cut back by 6 bases and J by 3 bases. From germline, CDR1 is MNHNS and CDR2 SASEGT. The length of the CDR3 is 15 residues. This chain's CDR3 is CASSRLAGGLYEQYF. The CDR3 nucleotides read TGTGCCAGCAGCCGACTAGCGGGAGGCCTCTACGAGCAGTACTTC.

V usage is TRBV5-4 and J usage is TRBJ2-5, with TRBD1 matching over 8 bases. In germline, CDR1 is SGHNT, CDR2 YYREEE (reference sequence). The CDR3 has 15 residues. J lost 3 bases, V lost 4 bases, and 8 bases had no gene match. The CDR3 reads CASSPGGGRKETQYF. DNA for the CDR3: TGTGCCAGCAGCCCAGGGGGCGGGCGAAAAGAGACCCAGTACTTC.

The V gene is TRBV30, the J gene TRBJ2-7; 11 nucleotides match TRBD2. Germline trimming cut 6 bases from V and 3 bases from J; bases unmatched to any gene: 10. This CDR3 has 15 amino acids. Germline V gene lookup returns CDR1 GTSNPN and CDR2 SVGIG (reference sequence). CDR3 DNA sequence: TGTGCCTGTCCCGGAACTAGCGGGAGCATCTACGAGCAGTACTTC. It encodes CACPGTSGSIYEQYF.

The chain links TRBV21-1 to TRBJ2-7; the DNA was not used to check the table's D call, TRBD2. TRBV21-1 corresponds to a pseudogene. The CDR3 consists of 19 residues. The CDR3 is CASRKPGLARLRAVYEQYF. DNA of the CDR3: TGTGCCAGCAGGAAACCGGGACTAGCGCGACTCCGAGCGGTCTACGAGCAGTACTTC.

The rearrangement joins TRBV4-1 to TRBJ2-5; 8 bases fit TRBD2. Per the germline V gene, CDR1 is MGHRA and CDR2 is YSYEKL. The CDR3 is made up of 18 amino acids. The junction had 15 bases not matched to a gene; V was cut back by 6 bases and J by 0 bases. The CDR3 loop reads CASSQRRIAGMNQETQYF. CDR3 nucleotide sequence: TGCGCCAGCAGTCAAAGGAGAATAGCGGGGATGAACCAAGAGACCCAGTACTTC.

V usage is TRBV7-9 and J usage is TRBJ2-3; D uncertain. Between the trimmed V and J ends, which lost 2 bases and 2 bases, there was a span of 8 bases. CDR3 length: 14 residues. Germline CDR1 SEHNR, CDR2 FQNEAQ (reference sequence). The CDR3 nucleotides read TGTGCCAGCAGCTTATGGCGGTCCACAGATACGCAGTATTTT. This sequence encodes CASSLWRSTDTQYF.

The CDR3 here is CSAGGDYGYTF. Written as DNA, the CDR3 is TGCAGTGCCGGCGGGGACTATGGCTACACCTTC. The chain has TRBV20-1 and TRBJ1-2, with no clear D. Germline V CDR1 and CDR2: DFQATT, SNEGSKA (reference sequence). The CDR3 totals 11 residues. V dropped 6 bases and J dropped 3 bases, with 8 bases sitting between them.

The chain is built from TRBV28 and TRBJ1-1; D is perhaps TRBD1 (6 bases). Germline V lookup: CDR1 MDHEN, CDR2 SYDVKM. Trimming left V 5 bases short and J 7 bases short, with 17 bases between. The CDR3 is made up of 14 amino acids. CDR3 in DNA: TGTGCCAGCAGTCCCTACACAGGGTACGGTGAAGCTTTCTTT. Encoded protein: CASSPYTGYGEAFF.

This sequence joins TRBV2 and TRBJ2-1, with 9 bases matching TRBD1. Unmatched junction bases numbered 13, after V lost 7 bases and J lost 6 bases. The CDR3 totals 16 residues. Germline values: CDR1 SNHLY, CDR2 FYNNEI. The CDR3 DNA reads TGTGCCAGCATACCTGACGGGGGACAGGGATTCAATGAGCAGTTCTTC. Its protein is CASIPDGGQGFNEQFF.

The rearrangement joins TRBV30 to TRBJ2-5, with D perhaps TRBD2 (5 bases). The germline CDR1 and CDR2 sequences are GTSNPN and SVGIG (reference sequence). This CDR3 spans 16 amino acids. V lost 4 bases and J lost 4, with 22 bases in between. In DNA form, the CDR3 reads TGTGCCTGGAAAAGAGATAATGTGAGGGTTTCAGAGACCCAGTACTTC. Protein sequence: CAWKRDNVRVSETQYF. Supplemented by reference TRBV30 and TRBJ2-5, the full variable domain reads SQTIHQWPATLVQPVGSPLSLECTVEGTSNPNLYWYRQAAGRGLQLLFYSVGIGQISSEVPQNLSASRPQDRQFILSSKKLLLSDSGFYLCAWKRDNVRVSETQYFGPGTRLLVL.

V is TRBV6-5 and J is TRBJ2-7; D is possibly TRBD1 (6 bases). CDR3 length: 15 residues. Per the germline V gene, CDR1 is MNHEY and CDR2 is SVGAGI. Deletions cut 2 bases from V and 0 bases from J, with 11 bases between. In DNA, the CDR3 is TGTGCCAGCAGTTACGAGGACAGCAGCTCCTACGAGCAGTACTTC. This translates into CASSYEDSSSYEQYF.

This clone was counted once. Germline is not matched at one junction end, which may reflect a read error. The chain couples TRBV20-1 to TRBJ2-5, with unresolved D. The end of the DNA is better explained by TRBJ2-7, so the J call may be wrong. CDR1 and CDR2 (germline): DFQATT, SNEGSKA (reference sequence). This CDR3 has 11 amino acids. CDR3 bases: TGCAGTGCAAGAGATCCCTACGAGCAGTACTTC. Translation gives CSARDPYEQYF.

This chain connects TRBV27 to TRBJ1-5; TRBD1 agrees at 7 bases. Germline CDR1 and CDR2: MNHEY and SMNVEV (reference sequence). V was clipped by 4 bases and J by 3 bases; unmatched bases: 3. The CDR3 is 14 amino acids. CDR3 sequence: CASSSDRANQPQHF. DNA for the CDR3: TGTGCCAGCAGTTCAGACAGGGCCAATCAGCCCCAGCATTTT.

This clone was detected ten times or more. This CDR3 is CASSLELAGGRRRNEQFF. CDR3 nucleotide sequence: TGTGCCAGCAGCTTAGAACTAGCGGGAGGCCGTCGTAGGAATGAGCAGTTCTTC. The chain uses TRBV5-6 and TRBJ2-1; TRBD2 agrees at 12 bases. The CDR3 sequence is 18 residues long. Germline V gene data show CDR1 as SGHDT and CDR2 as YYEEEE. V lost 2 bases to trimming and J lost 7 bases; unmatched junction nucleotides: 13.

The CDR3 sequence is CASSYDRANYGYTF. CDR3 nucleotide sequence: TGTGCCAGCAGCTACGACAGGGCTAACTATGGCTACACCTTC. The chain couples TRBV11-2 to TRBJ1-2; TRBD1 agrees at 7 bases. CDR3 length: 14 amino acids. Germline V gene data show CDR1 as SGHAT and CDR2 as FQNNGV. Unmatched junction bases numbered 2, after V lost 4 bases and J lost 0 bases.

The CDR3, as DNA: TGTGCCAGCAGCTTTGAGGGGGCGTACGAGCAGTACTTC. Its protein product is CASSFEGAYEQYF. The chain combines TRBV5-6 with TRBJ2-7; 7 bases line up with TRBD1. CDR1 SGHDT and CDR2 YYEEEE come from the germline V gene. CDR3 length: 13 amino acids. V lost 2 bases and J lost 4; bases outside the gene matches: 3.